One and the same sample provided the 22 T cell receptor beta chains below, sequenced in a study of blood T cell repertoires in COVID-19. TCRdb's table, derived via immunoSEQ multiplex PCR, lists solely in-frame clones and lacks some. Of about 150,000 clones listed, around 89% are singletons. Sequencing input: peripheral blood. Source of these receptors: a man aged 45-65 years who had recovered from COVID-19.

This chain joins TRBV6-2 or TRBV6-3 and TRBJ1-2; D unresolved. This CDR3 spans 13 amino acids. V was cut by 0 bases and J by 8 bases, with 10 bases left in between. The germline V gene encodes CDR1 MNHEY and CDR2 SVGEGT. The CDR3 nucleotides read TGTGCCAGCAGTTACTCGGACTCCCGAGGCTACACCTTC. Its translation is CASSYSDSRGYTF.

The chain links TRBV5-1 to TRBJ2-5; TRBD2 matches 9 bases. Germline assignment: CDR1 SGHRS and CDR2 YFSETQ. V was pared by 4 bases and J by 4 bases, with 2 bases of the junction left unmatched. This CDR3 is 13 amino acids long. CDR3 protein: CASSSSGGETQYF. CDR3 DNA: TGCGCCAGCAGCAGTAGCGGGGGAGAGACCCAGTACTTC.

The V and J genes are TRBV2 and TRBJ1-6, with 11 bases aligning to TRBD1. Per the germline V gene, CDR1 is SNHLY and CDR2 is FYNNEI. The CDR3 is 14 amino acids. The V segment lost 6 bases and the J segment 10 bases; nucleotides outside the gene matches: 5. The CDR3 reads CASRSGTGGSPLHF. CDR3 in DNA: TGTGCCAGCAGGTCCGGGACAGGGGGATCACCCCTCCACTTT. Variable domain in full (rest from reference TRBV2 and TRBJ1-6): EPEVTQTPSHQVTQMGQEVILRCVPISNHLYFYWYRQILGQKVEFLVSFYNNEISEKSEIFDDQFSVERPDGSNFTLKIRSTKLEDSAMYFCASRSGTGGSPLHFGNGTRLTVT.

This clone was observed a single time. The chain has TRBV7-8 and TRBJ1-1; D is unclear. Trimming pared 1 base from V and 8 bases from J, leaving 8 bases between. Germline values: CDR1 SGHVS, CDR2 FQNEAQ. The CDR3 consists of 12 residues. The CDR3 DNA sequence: TGTGCCAGCAGCTTAGTAACGAGAGAAGCTTTCTTT. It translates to CASSLVTREAFF.

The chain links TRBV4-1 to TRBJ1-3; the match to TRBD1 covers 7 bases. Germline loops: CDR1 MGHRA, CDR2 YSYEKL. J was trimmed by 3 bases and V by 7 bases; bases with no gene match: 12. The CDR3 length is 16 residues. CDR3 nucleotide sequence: TGCGCCAGCACCCCGCTTTTGGGACAGCGTGGAAACACCATATATTTT. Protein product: CASTPLLGQRGNTIYF.

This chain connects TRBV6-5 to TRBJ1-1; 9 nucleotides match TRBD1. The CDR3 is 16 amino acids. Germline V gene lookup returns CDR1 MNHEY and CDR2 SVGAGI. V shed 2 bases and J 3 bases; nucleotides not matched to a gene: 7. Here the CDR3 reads CASSYGPQGADTEAFF. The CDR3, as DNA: TGTGCCAGCAGTTACGGCCCACAGGGGGCGGACACTGAAGCTTTCTTT.

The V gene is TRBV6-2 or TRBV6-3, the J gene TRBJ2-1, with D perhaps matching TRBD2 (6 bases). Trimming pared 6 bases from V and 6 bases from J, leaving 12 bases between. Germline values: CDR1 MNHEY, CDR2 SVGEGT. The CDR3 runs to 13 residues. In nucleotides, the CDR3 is TGTGCCAGCAGCAACGCCGGGGGCAATGAGCAGTTCTTC. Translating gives CASSNAGGNEQFF.

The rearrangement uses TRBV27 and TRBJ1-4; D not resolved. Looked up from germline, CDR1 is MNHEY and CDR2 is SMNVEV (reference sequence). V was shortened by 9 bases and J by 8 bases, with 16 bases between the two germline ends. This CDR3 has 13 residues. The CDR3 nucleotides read TGTGCCAGTTCCCCCCAGATCAGGGAAAAACTGTTTTTT. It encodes CASSPQIREKLFF. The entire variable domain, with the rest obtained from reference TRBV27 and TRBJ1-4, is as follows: EAQVTQNPRYLITVTGKKLTVTCSQNMNHEYMSWYRQDPGLGLRQIYYSMNVEVTDKGDVPEGYKVSRKEKRNFPLILESPSPNQTSLYFCASSPQIREKLFFGSGTQLSVL.

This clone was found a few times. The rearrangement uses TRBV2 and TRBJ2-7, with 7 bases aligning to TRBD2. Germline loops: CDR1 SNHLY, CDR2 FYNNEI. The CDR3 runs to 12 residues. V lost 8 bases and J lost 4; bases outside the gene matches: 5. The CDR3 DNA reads TGTGCCAGCGGGAGGGATCTATACGAGCAGTACTTC. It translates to CASGRDLYEQYF. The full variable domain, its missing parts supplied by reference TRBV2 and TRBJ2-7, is EPEVTQTPSHQVTQMGQEVILRCVPISNHLYFYWYRQILGQKVEFLVSFYNNEISEKSEIFDDQFSVERPDGSNFTLKIRSTKLEDSAMYFCASGRDLYEQYFGPGTRLTVT.

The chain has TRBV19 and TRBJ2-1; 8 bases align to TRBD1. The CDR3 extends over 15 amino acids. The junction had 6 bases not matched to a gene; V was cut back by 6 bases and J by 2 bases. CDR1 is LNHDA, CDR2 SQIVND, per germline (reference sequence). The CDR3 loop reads CASSLQGATYNEQFF. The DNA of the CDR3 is TGTGCCAGTAGCCTCCAGGGGGCGACCTACAATGAGCAGTTCTTC.

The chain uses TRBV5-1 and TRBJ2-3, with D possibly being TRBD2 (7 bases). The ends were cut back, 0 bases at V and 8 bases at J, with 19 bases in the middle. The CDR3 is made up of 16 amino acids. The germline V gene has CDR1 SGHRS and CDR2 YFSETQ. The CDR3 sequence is CASSLEGGRGQGTQYF. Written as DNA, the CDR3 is TGCGCCAGCAGCTTGGAGGGGGGGCGAGGTCAAGGTACGCAGTATTTT.

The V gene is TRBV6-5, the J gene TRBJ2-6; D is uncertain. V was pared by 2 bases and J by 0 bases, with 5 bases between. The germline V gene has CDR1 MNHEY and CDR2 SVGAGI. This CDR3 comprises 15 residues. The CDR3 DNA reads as TGTGCCAGCAGTTACCAGATCTCTGGGGCCAACGTCCTGACTTTC. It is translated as CASSYQISGANVLTF.

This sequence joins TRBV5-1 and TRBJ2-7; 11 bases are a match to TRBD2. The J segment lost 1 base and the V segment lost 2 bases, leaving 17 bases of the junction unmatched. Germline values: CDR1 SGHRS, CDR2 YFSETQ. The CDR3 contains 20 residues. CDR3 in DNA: TGCGCCAGCAGCTTAATATCCGGGACTAGCGGTTCGGGGATATCCTACGAGCAGTACTTC. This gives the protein CASSLISGTSGSGISYEQYF.

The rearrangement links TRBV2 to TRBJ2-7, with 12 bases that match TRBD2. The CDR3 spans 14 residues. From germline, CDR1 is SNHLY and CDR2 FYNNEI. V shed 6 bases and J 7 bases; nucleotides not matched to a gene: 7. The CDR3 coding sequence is TGTGCCAGCAGCCTAGCGGGAGGGCTCGGGGAGCAGTACTTC. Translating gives CASSLAGGLGEQYF. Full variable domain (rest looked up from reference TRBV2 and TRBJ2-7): EPEVTQTPSHQVTQMGQEVILRCVPISNHLYFYWYRQILGQKVEFLVSFYNNEISEKSEIFDDQFSVERPDGSNFTLKIRSTKLEDSAMYFCASSLAGGLGEQYFGPGTRLTVT.

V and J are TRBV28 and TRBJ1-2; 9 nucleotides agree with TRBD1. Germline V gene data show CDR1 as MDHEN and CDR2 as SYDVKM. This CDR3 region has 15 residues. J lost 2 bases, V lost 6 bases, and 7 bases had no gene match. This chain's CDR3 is CASRFGTGWNYGYTF. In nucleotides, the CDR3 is TGTGCCAGCAGGTTCGGGACAGGGTGGAACTATGGCTACACCTTC.

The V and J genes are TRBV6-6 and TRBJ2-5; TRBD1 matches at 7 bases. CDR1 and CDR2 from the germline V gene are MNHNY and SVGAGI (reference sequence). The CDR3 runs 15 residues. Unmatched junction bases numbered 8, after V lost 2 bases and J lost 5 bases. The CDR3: CASSYGRGRAETQYF. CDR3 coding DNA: TGTGCCAGCAGTTACGGTAGGGGGCGCGCGGAGACCCAGTACTTC.

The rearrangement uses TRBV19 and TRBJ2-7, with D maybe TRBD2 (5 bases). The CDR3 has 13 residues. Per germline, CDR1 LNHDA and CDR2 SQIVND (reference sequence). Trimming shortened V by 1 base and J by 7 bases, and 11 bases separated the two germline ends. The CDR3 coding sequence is TGTGCCAGTAGTATAGGGTTGAGGAGGGAGCAGTACTTC. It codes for CASSIGLRREQYF. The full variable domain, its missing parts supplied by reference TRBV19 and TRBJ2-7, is DGGITQSPKYLFRKEGQNVTLSCEQNLNHDAMYWYRQDPGQGLRLIYYSQIVNDFQKGDIAEGYSVSREKKESFPLTVTSAQKNPTAFYLCASSIGLRREQYFGPGTRLTVT.

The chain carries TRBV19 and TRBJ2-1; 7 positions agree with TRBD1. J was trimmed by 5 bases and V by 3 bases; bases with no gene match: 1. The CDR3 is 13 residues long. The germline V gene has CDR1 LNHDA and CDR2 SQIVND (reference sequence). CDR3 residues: CASSIGTDNEQFF. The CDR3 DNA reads TGTGCCAGTAGTATTGGGACAGACAATGAGCAGTTCTTC.

CDR3 sequence: CASRRTSGGNNEQFF. CDR3 nucleotide sequence: TGTGCCAGCAGGCGGACTAGCGGGGGAAACAATGAGCAGTTCTTC. The V gene is TRBV7-8, the J gene TRBJ2-1; 13 bases fit TRBD2. The V segment lost 6 bases and the J segment 5 bases; nucleotides outside the gene matches: 4. Germline assignment: CDR1 SGHVS and CDR2 FQNEAQ. The length of the CDR3 is 15 residues.

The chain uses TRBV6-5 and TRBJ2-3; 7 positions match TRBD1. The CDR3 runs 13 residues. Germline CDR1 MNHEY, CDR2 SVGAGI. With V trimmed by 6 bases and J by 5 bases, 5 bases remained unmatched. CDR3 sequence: CASRIQGRDTQYF. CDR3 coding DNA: TGTGCCAGCAGGATACAGGGGAGAGATACGCAGTATTTT.

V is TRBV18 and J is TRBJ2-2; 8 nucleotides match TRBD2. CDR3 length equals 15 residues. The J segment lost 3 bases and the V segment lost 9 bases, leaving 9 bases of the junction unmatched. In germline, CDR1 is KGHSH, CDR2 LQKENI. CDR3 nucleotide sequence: TGTGCCAGTTCCCCGGGACTAGTCGACACCGGGGAGCTGTTTTTT. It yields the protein CASSPGLVDTGELFF.

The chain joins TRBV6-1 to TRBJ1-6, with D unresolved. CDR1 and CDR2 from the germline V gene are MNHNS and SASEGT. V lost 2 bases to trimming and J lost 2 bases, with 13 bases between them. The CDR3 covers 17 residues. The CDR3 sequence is CASSESSLPPYNSPLHF. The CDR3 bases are TGTGCCAGCAGTGAATCCAGTCTCCCCCCCTATAATTCACCCCTCCACTTT.